What follows is one TCR beta chain and its context. Its target is unknown. The CDR3 is 16 residues long. From germline, CDR1 is SGHDT and CDR2 YYEEEE. The V gene lost 5 bases and the J gene lost 0 bases, with 15 bases spanning the gap. Following extraction, RNA underwent reverse transcription to cDNA, which served as the sequencing template. The protocol was immunoSEQ multiplex PCR, while the TCRdb copy is restricted to in-frame clones and leaves out a portion. The sample records 150,000 to 160,000 clones, around half being singletons. In alopecia areata patients, both lesional scalp punch biopsies and peripheral blood were collected. The data are from a study of CD8+ T cells in alopecia areata. On the study more broadly: Tofacitinib was given for 6 to 18 months, then stopped for 6 months.

Study results and limitations: In scalp samples, resident alphabeta T cells of normal skin are also sequenced. Higher clonality than in normal scalp was seen in lesional scalp, especially alopecia totalis/universalis.

The rearrangement joins TRBV5-6 to TRBJ2-1, with unresolved D. This receptor was identified in a human donor with alopecia areata. Sample: CD8+ T cells sorted from blood, taken at week 0. The CDR3 region has the DNA TGTGCCAGCAGTTTCGTGTCCCTCAACTCCTACAATGAGCAGTTCTTC. This translates into CASSFVSLNSYNEQFF.